A single sample is the source of the 26 T cell receptor beta chains below, sequenced in a study of blood T cell repertoires in COVID-19. Data came from immunoSEQ multiplex PCR; TCRdb stores just in-frame clones and leaves some out. The sample includes around 150,000 clones, 90% to 95% of them seen just once. What was sequenced was peripheral blood. The receptors here all came from a woman in her sixties with COVID-19, enrolled during active disease.

This clone was detected a few times. This chain connects TRBV18 to TRBJ2-7; maybe TRBD1 (6 bases). V lost 2 bases and J 2 bases, leaving 13 bases between the germline ends. This CDR3 comprises 15 residues. Germline CDR1 KGHSH, CDR2 LQKENI. The CDR3: CASSPDDRPTYEQYF. The DNA of the CDR3 is TGTGCCAGCTCACCAGATGACAGGCCGACCTACGAGCAGTACTTC.

The chain joins TRBV4-2 to TRBJ1-4, with 7 nucleotides matching TRBD1. The CDR3 has 14 residues. From germline, CDR1 is LGHNA and CDR2 YNFKEQ. The V gene end was trimmed by 2 bases and the J gene end by 8 bases; junction bases not matched to a gene: 5. The chain's CDR3 is CASSQKQGSEKLFF. The DNA of the CDR3 is TGTGCCAGCAGCCAAAAACAGGGGAGCGAAAAACTGTTTTTT.

CDR3 nucleotide sequence: TGTGCCAGCAACATAGGTGGGGGGAACGAGCAGTACTTC. Translation gives CASNIGGGNEQYF. The V call is TRBV13, the J call TRBJ2-7; tentative D call: TRBD2 (6 bases). The germline CDR1 and CDR2 sequences are PRHDT and FYEKMQ (reference sequence). Trimming took 7 bases from V and 5 from J, leaving 15 bases between them. The CDR3 has 13 residues.

The chain employs TRBV7-2 and TRBJ1-4; 7 nucleotides agree with TRBD1. Germline CDR1 SGHTA, CDR2 FQGNSA. V was clipped by 1 base and J by 7 bases; unmatched bases: 9. The CDR3 sequence is 16 residues long. The CDR3 loop is CASSLGIGGEGEKLFF. CDR3 coding DNA: TGTGCCAGCAGCTTAGGTATAGGGGGCGAAGGTGAAAAACTGTTTTTT.

The chain has TRBV6-5 and TRBJ2-5, with TRBD2 matching 9 bases. J was trimmed by 5 bases and V by 0 bases; bases with no gene match: 7. This CDR3 region has 16 residues. The germline CDR1 and CDR2 sequences are MNHEY and SVGAGI. The CDR3 DNA sequence: TGTGCCAGCAGTTACTCGTGGAGCGGGGGGCCCGAGACCCAGTACTTC. Its protein product is CASSYSWSGGPETQYF.

This chain links TRBV7-3 with TRBJ2-1; 14 bases map to TRBD2. CDR3 length: 15 amino acids. V dropped 4 bases and J dropped 9; count of bases not matched to a gene: 5. Germline CDR1 and CDR2: SGHTA and FQGTGA. CDR3 DNA: TGTGCCAGCAGCTCTAGACTAGCGGGGGGGAGTGAGCAGTTCTTC. This translates into CASSSRLAGGSEQFF.

The CDR3 spells CASSLVLTRQGAPGSPLHF. CDR3 coding DNA: TGTGCCAGCAGCTTAGTTCTTACGAGACAGGGGGCGCCAGGGTCACCCCTCCACTTT. The chain has TRBV7-2 and TRBJ1-6, with TRBD1 identical over 10 bases. With V trimmed by 1 base and J by 10 bases, 16 bases remained unmatched. The germline V gene has CDR1 SGHTA and CDR2 FQGNSA. CDR3 size: 19 residues.

The sample holds a few counts of this clone. The chain combines TRBV5-1 with TRBJ1-5, with 9 bases fitting TRBD1. The ends lost 4 bases at V and 0 bases at J; junction bases unmatched: 5. The CDR3 is made up of 16 amino acids. Per the germline V gene, CDR1 is SGHRS and CDR2 is YFSETQ. The CDR3 loop is CASSIGTGNSNQPQHF. The CDR3 DNA reads as TGCGCCAGCAGCATAGGGACAGGGAATAGCAATCAGCCCCAGCATTTT.

The chain employs TRBV18 and TRBJ1-5, with TRBD1 as a possible D gene (6 bases). The CDR3 extends over 13 amino acids. The germline V and J ends were trimmed by 5 bases and 7 bases, with 12 bases remaining between them. Germline V lookup: CDR1 KGHSH, CDR2 LQKENI. The CDR3 loop is CASSGGRGQPQHF. CDR3 nucleotide sequence: TGTGCCAGCTCAGGGGGCCGAGGCCAGCCCCAGCATTTT.

V and J are TRBV7-2 and TRBJ1-5; 7 positions agree with TRBD1. The CDR3 has 14 residues. Germline V gives CDR1 SGHTA, CDR2 FQGNSA. V trimming: 0 bases; J trimming: 6 bases; junction bases outside the gene matches: 2. CDR3 DNA sequence: TGTGCCAGCAGCTTAGCAGGGGGCGGTCAGCCCCAGCATTTT. Amino acids: CASSLAGGGQPQHF.

This sequence joins TRBV7-2 and TRBJ1-5; possibly TRBD1 for D (6 bases). The germline CDR1 and CDR2 sequences are SGHTA and FQGNSA. Trimming took off 5 bases at V and 1 base at J, with 6 bases between the two ends. The CDR3 runs to 13 residues. This CDR3 is CASSRGSNQPQHF. CDR3 DNA: TGTGCCAGCAGCAGGGGGAGCAATCAGCCCCAGCATTTT.

This sequence joins TRBV10-3 and TRBJ1-1, with D maybe TRBD1 (6 bases). The germline V and J ends were trimmed by 7 bases and 4 bases, with 16 bases remaining between them. Germline-derived CDR1 and CDR2 are ENHRY and SYGVKD. The CDR3 loop spans 14 amino acids. The CDR3: CAINQQGWSTEAFF. In DNA form, the CDR3 reads TGTGCCATCAACCAACAGGGCTGGAGCACTGAAGCTTTCTTT.

The DNA for the CDR3 is TGTGCCAGCAGCTTAGCTCCAACAGCGAACACTGAAGCTTTCTTT. Encoded protein: CASSLAPTANTEAFF. J is TRBJ1-1 and V is TRBV7-2; D call uncertain. CDR1 SGHTA and CDR2 FQGNSA come from the germline V gene. CDR3 length: 15 residues. Trimming removed 0 bases from V and 1 base from J, with 9 bases in between.

Written as DNA, the CDR3 is TGTGCCAGCAGTTCAGGCCCAGGGGTATGGCCCCAGCATTTT. This gives the protein CASSSGPGVWPQHF. The chain employs TRBV27 and TRBJ1-5; D is possibly TRBD1 (6 bases). Germline CDR1 MNHEY, CDR2 SMNVEV (reference sequence). CDR3 length equals 14 residues. Trimming took off 4 bases at V and 9 bases at J, with 16 bases between the two ends.

This clone was detected a few times. The gene calls are TRBV24-1 and TRBJ2-7; a weak D match, TRBD1 (6 bases). CDR3 length: 13 amino acids. Germline values: CDR1 KGHDR, CDR2 SFDVKD. Trimming cost V 10 bases and J 4 bases, with 16 bases left between them. The CDR3 DNA follows: TGTGCCACAAAGGGACAAGATTATTACGAGCAGTACTTC. Amino acids: CATKGQDYYEQYF.

This clone is a singleton in its sample. DNA of the CDR3: TGTGCCAGCAGTTACACCCCGCGGTTGGACAGGATATATGGCTACACCTTC. It codes for CASSYTPRLDRIYGYTF. The V call is TRBV6-2 or TRBV6-3, the J call TRBJ1-2; 7 bases are shared with TRBD1. The CDR3 totals 17 residues. J was trimmed by 5 bases and V by 2 bases; bases with no gene match: 14. Germline V gene data show CDR1 as MNHEY and CDR2 as SVGEGT.

The chain couples TRBV6-5 to TRBJ1-1, with D unclear. Trimming shortened V by 4 bases and J by 4 bases, and 7 bases separated the two germline ends. The germline gives CDR1 MNHEY, CDR2 SVGAGI. This CDR3 spans 12 amino acids. CDR3 residues: CASSSPGTEAFF. The CDR3 DNA sequence: TGTGCCAGCAGTTCCCCCGGCACTGAAGCTTTCTTT.

The chain is built from TRBV2 and TRBJ1-4; D not certain. The germline gives CDR1 SNHLY, CDR2 FYNNEI. The CDR3 sequence is 12 residues long. V was shortened by 6 bases and J by 7 bases, with 9 bases between the two germline ends. The CDR3 DNA is TGTGCCAGCAGCGACAATGGTGAAAAACTGTTTTTT. This sequence encodes CASSDNGEKLFF. The whole variable domain, remainder taken from reference TRBV2 and TRBJ1-4, is EPEVTQTPSHQVTQMGQEVILRCVPISNHLYFYWYRQILGQKVEFLVSFYNNEISEKSEIFDDQFSVERPDGSNFTLKIRSTKLEDSAMYFCASSDNGEKLFFGSGTQLSVL.

J is TRBJ2-2 and V is TRBV6-2 or TRBV6-3; no definite D call. Deletions cut 1 base from V and 3 bases from J, with 6 bases between. The CDR3 spans 14 residues. CDR1 is MNHEY, CDR2 SVGEGT, per germline. The chain's CDR3 is CASSYYGDTGELFF. CDR3 nucleotide sequence: TGTGCCAGCAGTTACTATGGAGACACCGGGGAGCTGTTTTTT.

The chain carries TRBV5-6 and TRBJ2-7, with D possibly matching TRBD1 (5 bases). Between the trimmed V and J ends, which lost 2 bases and 2 bases, there was a span of 8 bases. In germline, CDR1 is SGHDT, CDR2 YYEEEE. The CDR3 totals 13 residues. The CDR3 is CASSFGRAYEQYF. The CDR3 DNA reads TGTGCCAGCAGCTTTGGCAGGGCCTACGAGCAGTACTTC. The variable domain in full, completed from reference TRBV5-6 and TRBJ2-7, reads DAGVTQSPTHLIKTRGQQVTLRCSPKSGHDTVSWYQQALGQGPQFIFQYYEEEERQRGNFPDRFSGHQFPNYSSELNVNALLLGDSALYLCASSFGRAYEQYFGPGTRLTVT.

The gene calls are TRBV19 and TRBJ1-4; D is perhaps TRBD1 (5 bases). V was clipped by 9 bases and J by 10 bases, with 15 bases between them. The CDR3 consists of 12 residues. CDR1 and CDR2 from the germline V gene are LNHDA and SQIVND (reference sequence). CDR3 loop: CASHLSQGKLFF. DNA for the CDR3: TGTGCCAGCCATCTTTCCCAGGGAAAACTGTTTTTT.

This chain joins TRBV19 and TRBJ1-1; D is possibly TRBD1 (6 bases). V lost 6 bases to trimming and J lost 3 bases, with 14 bases between them. This CDR3 spans 14 amino acids. Germline V gene lookup returns CDR1 LNHDA and CDR2 SQIVND (reference sequence). As DNA, the CDR3 is TGTGCCAGTAGAAAACAGGGATTGGACACTGAAGCTTTCTTT. Amino acid sequence: CASRKQGLDTEAFF.

The gene calls are TRBV5-4 and TRBJ2-1; 7 nucleotides align to TRBD1. The germline V gene has CDR1 SGHNT and CDR2 YYREEE (reference sequence). The length of the CDR3 is 12 residues. With V trimmed by 2 bases and J by 14 bases, 7 bases remained unmatched. CDR3 in DNA: TGTGCCAGCAGCTTCCCGGGACAGCCCAAGTTCTTC. Its translation: CASSFPGQPKFF.

V gene TRBV29-1 combines with J gene TRBJ2-7; 8 bases are shared with TRBD1. The CDR3 runs to 14 residues. V shed 1 base and J 1 base; nucleotides not matched to a gene: 3. Germline-derived CDR1 and CDR2 are SQVTM and ANQGSEA. The CDR3 region is CSVEAGGGSYEQYF. Here the CDR3 DNA reads TGCAGCGTTGAAGCAGGGGGCGGGTCCTACGAGCAGTACTTC.

The V gene is TRBV7-9, the J gene TRBJ2-2; 8 bases are a match to TRBD1. In germline, CDR1 is SEHNR, CDR2 FQNEAQ (reference sequence). The CDR3 sequence is 15 residues long. Unmatched junction bases numbered 2, after V lost 4 bases and J lost 1 base. The DNA for the CDR3 is TGTGCCAGCAGCTACGGACAGGGGAACACCGGGGAGCTGTTTTTT. The encoded protein is CASSYGQGNTGELFF. Complete variable domain (other parts from reference TRBV7-9 and TRBJ2-2): DTGVSQNPRHKITKRGQNVTFRCDPISEHNRLYWYRQTLGQGPEFLTYFQNEAQLEKSRLLSDRFSAERPKGSFSTLEIQRTEQGDSAMYLCASSYGQGNTGELFFGEGSRLTVL.

CDR3 DNA: TGTGCCAGCAGCACCGTCGTGGGGCACGGGGAGCTGTTTTTT. Its protein product is CASSTVVGHGELFF. The genes are TRBV7-2 and TRBJ2-2; possibly TRBD1 for D (5 bases). CDR1 is SGHTA and CDR2 is FQGNSA in the germline V gene. CDR3 size: 14 residues. Deletions cut 5 bases from V and 7 bases from J, with 14 bases between.